The next 8 T cell receptor beta chains were all read from a single sample in a study of cytomegalovirus exposure and HLA in healthy donors (dated by TCRdb to about 2017). The library was generated by the immunoSEQ multiplex PCR assay. For the multiplex PCR, a mixture combining 60 forward primers for TCR Vbeta segments and 13 reverse primers for TCR Jbeta segments was used. In its TCRdb copy, this immuneACCESS table keeps in-frame sequences only and misses some clones. Where compared with another copy, unresolved V genes explain less than half of these, and the others have no known cause. Across this sample there are about 160,000 clones, with 65% to 85% seen only once. 1.3% of the sample is held by the ten biggest clonotypes. Material for sequencing was PBMCs. The origin of the receptors is a man in his fifties or sixties in good health and CMV-seropositive.

This chain joins TRBV28 and TRBJ2-7; TRBD2 aligns across 9 bases. J lost 5 bases, V lost 6 bases, and 8 bases had no gene match. Germline V gene lookup returns CDR1 MDHEN and CDR2 SYDVKM. The CDR3 runs 14 residues. The DNA for the CDR3 is TGTGCCAGCAGGCCCTCAGCGGGGGGCCACGAGCAGTACTTC. It encodes CASRPSAGGHEQYF. The complete variable domain, with remaining parts taken from reference TRBV28 and TRBJ2-7, reads DVKVTQSSRYLVKRTGEKVFLECVQDMDHENMFWYRQDPGLGLRLIYFSYDVKMKEKGDIPEGYSVSREKKERFSLILESASTNQTSMYLCASRPSAGGHEQYFGPGTRLTVT.

This chain connects TRBV21-1 to TRBJ1-5; the D call in the table, TRBD1, was not verified against the DNA. TRBV21-1 is annotated as a pseudogene. CDR3 length: 18 amino acids. CDR3 region: CASSKPGPAIEGNQPQHF. The CDR3 DNA follows: TGTGCCAGCAGTAAACCAGGGCCGGCTATAGAGGGCAATCAGCCCCAGCATTTT.

CDR3: CASSLGGMGTSGDSYEQYF. Here the CDR3 DNA reads TGTGCCAGCAGCTTGGGGGGTATGGGGACTAGCGGGGACTCCTACGAGCAGTACTTC. The V gene is TRBV5-6, the J gene TRBJ2-7, with TRBD2 identical over 13 bases. V lost 0 bases to trimming and J lost 0 bases; unmatched junction nucleotides: 9. This CDR3 comprises 19 residues. The germline gives CDR1 SGHDT, CDR2 YYEEEE.

The chain joins TRBV6-5 to TRBJ2-1; 9 bases are a match to TRBD2. The CDR3 consists of 15 residues. Germline-derived CDR1 and CDR2 are MNHEY and SVGAGI. The trim removed 6 bases at V and 2 bases at J, leaving 5 bases unmatched. CDR3 amino acids: CASRRGTSTYNEQFF. The CDR3 nucleotides read TGTGCCAGCAGGAGGGGGACTAGCACCTACAATGAGCAGTTCTTC.

This chain links TRBV19 with TRBJ2-5; 12 bases are a match to TRBD2. Germline V gene lookup returns CDR1 LNHDA and CDR2 SQIVND (reference sequence). With V trimmed by 10 bases and J by 3 bases, 12 bases remained unmatched. The CDR3 sequence is 16 residues long. The DNA of the CDR3 is TGTGCCACCTCGGGTCTAGCGGGAGGGCTGGAAGAGACCCAGTACTTC. Translation: CATSGLAGGLEETQYF.

The chain employs TRBV4-2 and TRBJ2-7, with D maybe TRBD2 (6 bases). Germline CDR1 is LGHNA and CDR2 is YNFKEQ. V lost 0 bases to trimming and J lost 9 bases, with 12 bases between them. The CDR3 totals 13 residues. Here the CDR3 DNA reads TGTGCCAGCAGCCAAGATACGGGGGACTGGCAGTACTTC. It codes for CASSQDTGDWQYF.

The chain is built from TRBV7-2 and TRBJ2-7, with 8 bases aligning to TRBD2. The CDR3 is 16 amino acids. V lost 2 bases to trimming and J lost 0 bases; unmatched junction nucleotides: 6. Germline CDR1 is SGHTA and CDR2 is FQGNSA. CDR3 DNA: TGTGCCAGCAGCTTAATACCGGGAGGGAGCTCCTACGAGCAGTACTTC. Translated, it gives CASSLIPGGSSYEQYF. Full variable domain (rest looked up from reference TRBV7-2 and TRBJ2-7): GAGVSQSPSNKVTEKGKDVELRCDPISGHTALYWYRQSLGQGLEFLIYFQGNSAPDKSGLPSDRFSAERTGGSVSTLTIQRTQQEDSAVYLCASSLIPGGSSYEQYFGPGTRLTVT.

V and J are TRBV28 and TRBJ2-7; D is unresolved. CDR3 length: 12 amino acids. Germline V gene data show CDR1 as MDHEN and CDR2 as SYDVKM. The V end was cut by 3 bases, the J end by 3 bases, with 6 bases between. CDR3 sequence (DNA): TGTGCCAGCAGTTTTGTATACTACGAGCAGTACTTC. Protein product: CASSFVYYEQYF.